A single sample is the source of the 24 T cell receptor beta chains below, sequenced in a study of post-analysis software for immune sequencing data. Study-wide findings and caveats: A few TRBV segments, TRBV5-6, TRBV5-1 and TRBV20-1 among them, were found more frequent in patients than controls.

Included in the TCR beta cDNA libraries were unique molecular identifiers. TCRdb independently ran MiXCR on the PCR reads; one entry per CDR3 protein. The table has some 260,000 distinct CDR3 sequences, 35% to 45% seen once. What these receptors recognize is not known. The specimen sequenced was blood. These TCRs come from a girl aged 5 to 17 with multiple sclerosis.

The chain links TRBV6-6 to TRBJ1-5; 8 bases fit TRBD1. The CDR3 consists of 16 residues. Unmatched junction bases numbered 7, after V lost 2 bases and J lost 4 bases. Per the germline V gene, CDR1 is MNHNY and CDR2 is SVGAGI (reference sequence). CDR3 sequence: CASSYIQGAKNQPQHF. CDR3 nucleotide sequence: TGTGCCAGCAGTTACATCCAGGGGGCGAAGAATCAGCCCCAGCATTTT.

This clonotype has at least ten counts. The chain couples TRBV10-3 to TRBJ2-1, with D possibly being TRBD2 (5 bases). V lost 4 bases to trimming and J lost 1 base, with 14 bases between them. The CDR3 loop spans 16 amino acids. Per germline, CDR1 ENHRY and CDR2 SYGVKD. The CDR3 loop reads CAISAQTWRSYNEQFF. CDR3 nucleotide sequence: TGTGCCATCAGTGCGCAGACTTGGAGGTCCTACAATGAGCAGTTCTTC.

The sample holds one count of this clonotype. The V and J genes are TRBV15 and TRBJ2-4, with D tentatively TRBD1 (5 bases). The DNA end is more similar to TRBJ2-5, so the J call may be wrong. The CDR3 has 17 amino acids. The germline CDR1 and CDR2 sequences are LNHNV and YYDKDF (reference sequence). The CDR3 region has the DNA TGTGCCACCAGCAAAAAGATACAGGAAGCATACCAAGAGACCCAGTACTTC. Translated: CATSKKIQEAYQETQYF.

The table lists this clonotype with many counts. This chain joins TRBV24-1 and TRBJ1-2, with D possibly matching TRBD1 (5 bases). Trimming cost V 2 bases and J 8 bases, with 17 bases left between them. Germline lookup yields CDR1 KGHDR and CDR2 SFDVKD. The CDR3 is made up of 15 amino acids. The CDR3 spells CATSDSGTKDGGYTF. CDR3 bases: TGTGCCACCAGTGATTCCGGGACCAAAGACGGCGGCTACACCTTC.

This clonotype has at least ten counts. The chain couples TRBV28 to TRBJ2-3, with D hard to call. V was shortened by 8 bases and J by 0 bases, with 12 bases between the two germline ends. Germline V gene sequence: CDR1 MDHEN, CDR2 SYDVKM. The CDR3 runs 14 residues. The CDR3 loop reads CASAPSASTDTQYF. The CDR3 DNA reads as TGTGCCAGCGCGCCGTCTGCTAGCACAGATACGCAGTATTTT.

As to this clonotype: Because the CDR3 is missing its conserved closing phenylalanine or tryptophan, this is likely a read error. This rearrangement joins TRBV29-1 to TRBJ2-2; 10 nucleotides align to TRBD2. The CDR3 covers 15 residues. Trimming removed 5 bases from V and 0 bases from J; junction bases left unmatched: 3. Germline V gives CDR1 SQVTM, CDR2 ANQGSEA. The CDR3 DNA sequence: TGCAGCGTTCATACTAGCGGGACGAACACCGGGGAGCTGTTTTGT. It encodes CSVHTSGTNTGELFC.

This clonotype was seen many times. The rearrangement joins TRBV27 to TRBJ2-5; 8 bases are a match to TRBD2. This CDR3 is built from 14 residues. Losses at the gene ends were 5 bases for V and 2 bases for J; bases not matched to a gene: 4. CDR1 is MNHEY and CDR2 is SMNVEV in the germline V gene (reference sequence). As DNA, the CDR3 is TGTGCCAGCAGTCGACTAGCGAAACAAGAGACCCAGTACTTC. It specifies CASSRLAKQETQYF.

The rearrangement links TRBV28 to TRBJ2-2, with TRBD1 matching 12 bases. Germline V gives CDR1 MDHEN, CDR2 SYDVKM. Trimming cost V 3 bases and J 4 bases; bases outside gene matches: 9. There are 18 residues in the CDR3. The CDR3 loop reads CASSFSGTGGAGTGELFF. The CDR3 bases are TGTGCCAGCAGTTTTTCCGGGACAGGGGGCGCAGGCACCGGGGAGCTGTTTTTT.

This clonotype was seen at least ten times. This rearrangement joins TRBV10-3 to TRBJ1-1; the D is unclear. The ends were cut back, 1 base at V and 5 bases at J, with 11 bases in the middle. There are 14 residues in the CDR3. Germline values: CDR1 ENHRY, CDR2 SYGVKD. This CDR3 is CAISEFTSRTEAFF. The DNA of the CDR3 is TGTGCCATCAGTGAGTTTACATCCAGAACTGAAGCTTTCTTT.

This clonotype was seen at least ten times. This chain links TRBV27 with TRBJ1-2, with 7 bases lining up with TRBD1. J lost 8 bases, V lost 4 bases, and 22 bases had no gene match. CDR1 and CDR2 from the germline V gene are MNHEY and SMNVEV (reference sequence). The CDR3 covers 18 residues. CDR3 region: CASSSESIGTASWRGYTF. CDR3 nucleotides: TGTGCCAGCAGTTCCGAATCTATTGGGACAGCCTCCTGGAGGGGCTACACCTTC.

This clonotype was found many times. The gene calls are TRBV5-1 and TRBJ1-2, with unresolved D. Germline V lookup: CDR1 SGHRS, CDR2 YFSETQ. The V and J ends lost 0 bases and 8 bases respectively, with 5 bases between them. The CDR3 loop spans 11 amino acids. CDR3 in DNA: TGCGCCAGCAGCTTGGACGGGGGCTACACCTTC. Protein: CASSLDGGYTF. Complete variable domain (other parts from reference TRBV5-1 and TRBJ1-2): KAGVTQTPRYLIKTRGQQVTLSCSPISGHRSVSWYQQTPGQGLQFLFEYFSETQRNKGNFPGRFSGRQFSNSRSEMNVSTLELGDSALYLCASSLDGGYTFGSGTRLTVV.

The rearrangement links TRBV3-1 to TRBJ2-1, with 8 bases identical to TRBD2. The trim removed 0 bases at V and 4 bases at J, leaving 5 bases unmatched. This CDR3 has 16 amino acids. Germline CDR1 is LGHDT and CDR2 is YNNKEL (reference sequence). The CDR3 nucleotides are TGTGCCAGCAGCCAAGAAGGGACTAGGGCGTACAATGAGCAGTTCTTC. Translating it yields CASSQEGTRAYNEQFF.

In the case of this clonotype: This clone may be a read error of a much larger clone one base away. CDR3 protein: CASQAGDYNEQYF. The CDR3 DNA follows: TGTGCCAGCCAAGCGGGGGACTACAATGAGCAGTACTTC. J is TRBJ2-7 and V is TRBV2; 8 bases map to TRBD2. J gave up 7 bases and V 8 bases, and 10 bases lay outside the gene matches. The CDR3 is made up of 13 amino acids. The germline V gene encodes CDR1 SNHLY and CDR2 FYNNEI.

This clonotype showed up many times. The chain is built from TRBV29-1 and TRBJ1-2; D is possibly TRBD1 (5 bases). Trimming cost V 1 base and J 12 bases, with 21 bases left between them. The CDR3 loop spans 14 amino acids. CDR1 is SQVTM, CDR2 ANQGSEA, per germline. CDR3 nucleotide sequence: TGCAGCGTTGAAGGCCGGCCGTCCCTCACGGGGGACACCTTC. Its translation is CSVEGRPSLTGDTF.

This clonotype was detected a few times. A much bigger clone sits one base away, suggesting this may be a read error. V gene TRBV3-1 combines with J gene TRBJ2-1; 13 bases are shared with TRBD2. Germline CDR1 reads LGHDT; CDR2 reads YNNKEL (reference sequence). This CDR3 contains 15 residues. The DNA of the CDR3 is TGTGCCAGCAGCCAGCGACTAGCGGGAGGCGATGAGCGGTTCTTC. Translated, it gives CASSQRLAGGDERFF.

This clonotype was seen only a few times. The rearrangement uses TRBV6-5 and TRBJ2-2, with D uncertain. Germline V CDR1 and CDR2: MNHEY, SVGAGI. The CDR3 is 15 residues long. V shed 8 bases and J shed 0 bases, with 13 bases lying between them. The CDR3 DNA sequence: TGTGCCAGCGGCCTAGTTCACGCGAACACCGGGGAGCTGTTTTTT. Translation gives CASGLVHANTGELFF.

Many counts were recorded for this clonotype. The CDR3 here is CASSFLGDHQETQYF. The CDR3 DNA reads as TGCGCCAGCAGCTTCCTCGGGGACCACCAAGAGACCCAGTACTTC. V and J are TRBV5-1 and TRBJ2-5; TRBD1 or TRBD2 may be the D gene (5 bases each). The V end was cut by 2 bases, the J end by 0 bases, with 11 bases between. The germline V gene has CDR1 SGHRS and CDR2 YFSETQ. The CDR3 has 15 residues. Full variable domain (outside the CDR3, taken from reference TRBV5-1 and TRBJ2-5): KAGVTQTPRYLIKTRGQQVTLSCSPISGHRSVSWYQQTPGQGLQFLFEYFSETQRNKGNFPGRFSGRQFSNSRSEMNVSTLELGDSALYLCASSFLGDHQETQYFGPGTRLLVL.

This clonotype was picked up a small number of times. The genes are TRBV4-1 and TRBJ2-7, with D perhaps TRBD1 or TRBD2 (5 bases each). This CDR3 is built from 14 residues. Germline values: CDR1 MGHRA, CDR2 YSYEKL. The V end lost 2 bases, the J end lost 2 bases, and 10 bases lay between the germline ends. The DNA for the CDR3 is TGCGCCAGCAGCCAAAACCGGGGACCCTACGAGCAGTACTTC. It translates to CASSQNRGPYEQYF.

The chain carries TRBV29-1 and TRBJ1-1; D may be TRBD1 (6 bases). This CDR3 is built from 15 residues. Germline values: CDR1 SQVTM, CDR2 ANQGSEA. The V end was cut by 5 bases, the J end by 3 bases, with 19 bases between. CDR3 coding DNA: TGCAGCGTTCTGGGCGGACAGAAGATGGACACTGAAGCTTTCTTT. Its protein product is CSVLGGQKMDTEAFF.

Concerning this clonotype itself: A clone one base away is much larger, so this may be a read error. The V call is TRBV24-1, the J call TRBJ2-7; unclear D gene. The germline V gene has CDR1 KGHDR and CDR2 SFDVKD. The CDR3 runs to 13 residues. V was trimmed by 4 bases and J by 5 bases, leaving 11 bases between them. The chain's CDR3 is CATSDSLWNEQYF. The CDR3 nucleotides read TGTGCCACCAGTGACTCCCTTTGGAACGAGCAGTACTTC.

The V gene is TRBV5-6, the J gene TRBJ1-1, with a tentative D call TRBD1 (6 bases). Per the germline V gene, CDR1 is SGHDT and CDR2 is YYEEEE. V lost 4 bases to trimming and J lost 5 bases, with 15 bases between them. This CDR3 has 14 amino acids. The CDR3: CASSRGGVGTEAFF. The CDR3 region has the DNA TGTGCCAGCAGCCGAGGGGGGGTGGGAACTGAAGCTTTCTTT.

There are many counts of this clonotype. The CDR3 DNA is TGTGCCAGCAGCTTCGCCTCAAGAGGCTACACCTTC. Its protein product is CASSFASRGYTF. The chain joins TRBV3-1 to TRBJ1-2; D unresolved. The CDR3 runs 12 residues. Germline loops: CDR1 LGHDT, CDR2 YNNKEL (reference sequence). Deletions cut 5 bases from V and 8 bases from J, with 12 bases between.

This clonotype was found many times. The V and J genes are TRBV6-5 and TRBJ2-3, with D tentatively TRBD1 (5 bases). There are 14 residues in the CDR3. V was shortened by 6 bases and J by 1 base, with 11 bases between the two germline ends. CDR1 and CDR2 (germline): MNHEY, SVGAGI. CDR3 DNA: TGTGCCAGCAGCCAACGACAGCGCACAGATACGCAGTATTTT. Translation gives CASSQRQRTDTQYF.

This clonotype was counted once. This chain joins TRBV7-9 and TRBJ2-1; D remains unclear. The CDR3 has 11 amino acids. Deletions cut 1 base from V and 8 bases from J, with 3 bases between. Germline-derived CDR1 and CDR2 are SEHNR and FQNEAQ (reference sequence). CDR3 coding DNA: TGTGCCAGCAGCTTAGAATATGAGCAGTTCTTC. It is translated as CASSLEYEQFF.